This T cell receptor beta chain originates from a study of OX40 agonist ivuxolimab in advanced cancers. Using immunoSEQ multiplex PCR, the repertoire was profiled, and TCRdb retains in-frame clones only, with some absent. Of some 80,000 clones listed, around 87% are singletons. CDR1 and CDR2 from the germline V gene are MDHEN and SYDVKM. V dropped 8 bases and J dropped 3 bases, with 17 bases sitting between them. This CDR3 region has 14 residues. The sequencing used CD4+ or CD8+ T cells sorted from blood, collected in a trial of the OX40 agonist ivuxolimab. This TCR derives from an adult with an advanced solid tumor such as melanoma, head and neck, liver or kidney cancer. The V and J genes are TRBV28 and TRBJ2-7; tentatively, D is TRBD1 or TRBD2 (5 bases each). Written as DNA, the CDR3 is TGTGCCAGCGTATCGGGGCAGGACAACTACGAGCAGTACTTC. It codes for CASVSGQDNYEQYF.